These 16 T cell receptor beta chains came from one sample sequenced in a study of T cell responses to AZD1222 COVID-19 vaccine. Profiling relied on immunoSEQ multiplex PCR, and the TCRdb table lists in-frame clones only, not all of them. Here the sample spans under 150,000 clones, about 90% being singletons. The sample was peripheral blood, taken on day 0 of AZD1222 vaccination. The receptors originated from an adult in good health.

The chain recombines TRBV18 with TRBJ2-4; 11 nucleotides match TRBD1. The CDR3 loop spans 16 amino acids. Per the germline V gene, CDR1 is KGHSH and CDR2 is LQKENI. J was trimmed by 7 bases and V by 2 bases; bases with no gene match: 7. The CDR3 DNA follows: TGTGCCAGCTCACCAAGTGACGGGACAGGGGGTAACATTCAGTACTTC. Translation gives CASSPSDGTGGNIQYF.

The chain recombines TRBV19 with TRBJ1-4; D is uncertain. Germline lookup yields CDR1 LNHDA and CDR2 SQIVND (reference sequence). Between the trimmed V and J ends, which lost 6 bases and 0 bases, there was a span of 8 bases. This CDR3 contains 14 residues. The CDR3 DNA is TGTGCCAGTAGCATCACAGCAACTAATGAAAAACTGTTTTTT. It encodes CASSITATNEKLFF.

CDR3 amino acids: CASSPAPYSPLHF. CDR3 DNA: TGTGCCAGCAGCCCCGCACCTTATTCACCCCTCCACTTT. The chain couples TRBV7-2 to TRBJ1-6; D gene unclear. This CDR3 spans 13 amino acids. Looked up from germline, CDR1 is SGHTA and CDR2 is FQGNSA. V dropped 5 bases and J dropped 8 bases, with 10 bases sitting between them. The variable domain in full, with the rest retrieved from reference TRBV7-2 and TRBJ1-6, is GAGVSQSPSNKVTEKGKDVELRCDPISGHTALYWYRQSLGQGLEFLIYFQGNSAPDKSGLPSDRFSAERTGGSVSTLTIQRTQQEDSAVYLCASSPAPYSPLHFGNGTRLTVT.

The chain couples TRBV28 to TRBJ2-7; TRBD1 aligns across 7 bases. Trimming removed 5 bases from V and 3 bases from J; junction bases left unmatched: 4. Germline V CDR1 and CDR2: MDHEN, SYDVKM. CDR3 length: 13 amino acids. The CDR3 region is CASSLGQDYEQYF. CDR3 in DNA: TGTGCCAGCAGTCTCGGACAGGACTACGAGCAGTACTTC.

The chain recombines TRBV6-2 or TRBV6-3 with TRBJ1-2; D is perhaps TRBD1 (6 bases). The V and J ends lost 2 bases and 0 bases respectively, with 10 bases between them. The CDR3 runs 15 residues. CDR1 and CDR2 from the germline V gene are MNHEY and SVGEGT. The CDR3 sequence: CASSYGGTTNYGYTF. The CDR3 DNA is TGTGCCAGCAGTTACGGAGGGACAACTAACTATGGCTACACCTTC.

This clone was seen only once. This chain uses TRBV7-3 with TRBJ2-3; 10 bases agree with TRBD2. This CDR3 spans 16 amino acids. The germline V gene encodes CDR1 SGHTA and CDR2 FQGTGA. With 5 bases clipped from V and 1 base from J, the junction kept 6 bases outside the gene matches. The CDR3 DNA sequence: TGTGCCAGCAGCCCGGGCAGCGGGGGGGGCACAGATACGCAGTATTTT. It yields the protein CASSPGSGGGTDTQYF.

The chain is built from TRBV5-1 and TRBJ1-1; D may be TRBD1 (5 bases). Trimming cost V 2 bases and J 1 base, with 21 bases left between them. Per the germline V gene, CDR1 is SGHRS and CDR2 is YFSETQ. This CDR3 is built from 18 residues. In DNA form, the CDR3 reads TGCGCCAGCAGCTTTGGAAGCCGGGACTCACTTAGGAACACTGAAGCTTTCTTT. Translated: CASSFGSRDSLRNTEAFF.

J is TRBJ1-4 and V is TRBV18; D is unclear. The CDR3 is 15 amino acids. Germline V gives CDR1 KGHSH, CDR2 LQKENI. The V end was cut by 3 bases, the J end by 0 bases, with 8 bases between. The CDR3 DNA reads as TGTGCCAGCTCACCGAAACAGCCAACTAATGAAAAACTGTTTTTT. It is translated as CASSPKQPTNEKLFF.

The J gene is TRBJ1-1, the V gene TRBV5-6, with 8 bases matching TRBD1. Trimming took 0 bases from V and 1 from J; bases not matched to a gene: 2. The CDR3 sequence is 15 residues long. Germline values: CDR1 SGHDT, CDR2 YYEEEE. The CDR3 loop is CASSLGQGWNTEAFF. The CDR3 nucleotides are TGTGCCAGCAGCTTGGGACAGGGGTGGAACACTGAAGCTTTCTTT.

The CDR3 loop is CASSEQGGVGTEAFF. CDR3 DNA sequence: TGTGCCAGCAGTGAGCAGGGGGGTGTGGGCACTGAAGCTTTCTTT. The chain joins TRBV2 to TRBJ1-1; 7 bases map to TRBD1. The CDR3 consists of 15 residues. Losses at the gene ends were 3 bases for V and 4 bases for J; bases not matched to a gene: 8. The V gene's germline CDR1 is SNHLY and CDR2 FYNNEI.

The genes are TRBV10-3 and TRBJ1-5; D gene unclear. CDR1 ENHRY and CDR2 SYGVKD come from the germline V gene. The CDR3 is made up of 13 amino acids. Trimming cost V 2 bases and J 1 base, with 3 bases left between them. CDR3 residues: CAISEGSNQPQHF. CDR3 nucleotides: TGTGCCATCAGTGAGGGCAGCAATCAGCCCCAGCATTTT.

V gene TRBV10-3 combines with J gene TRBJ1-1; a weak D match, TRBD1 (6 bases). Germline-derived CDR1 and CDR2 are ENHRY and SYGVKD. The CDR3 runs to 14 residues. V lost 3 bases and J lost 4, with 12 bases in between. For the CDR3, the DNA is TGTGCCATCAGTGATGGCAGGGGAAGCACTGAAGCTTTCTTT. This sequence encodes CAISDGRGSTEAFF.

The rearrangement links TRBV7-9 to TRBJ1-1; no definite D call. This CDR3 contains 14 residues. V gave up 4 bases and J gave up 1 base, with 10 bases separating them. Germline V gene lookup returns CDR1 SEHNR and CDR2 FQNEAQ (reference sequence). As DNA, the CDR3 is TGTGCCAGCAGCTATCTTGGAGGGAACACTGAAGCTTTCTTT. Amino acids: CASSYLGGNTEAFF.

V gene TRBV19 combines with J gene TRBJ1-2; tentative D call: TRBD1 (5 bases). The germline gives CDR1 LNHDA, CDR2 SQIVND (reference sequence). There are 15 residues in the CDR3. V was trimmed by 6 bases and J by 3 bases, leaving 17 bases between them. For the CDR3, the DNA is TGTGCCAGTAGGCCTTCTCCCGGGACCTACTATGGCTACACCTTC. Its translation is CASRPSPGTYYGYTF.

The chain links TRBV7-3 to TRBJ1-6; D gene unclear. In germline, CDR1 is SGHTA, CDR2 FQGTGA. Deletions cut 4 bases from V and 13 bases from J, with 14 bases between. CDR3 length: 13 amino acids. CDR3 loop: CASSSGLNYPLHF. As DNA, the CDR3 is TGTGCCAGCAGCTCTGGATTAAACTATCCCCTCCACTTT.

The chain carries TRBV7-2 and TRBJ1-1, with D unclear. Germline V gives CDR1 SGHTA, CDR2 FQGNSA. The ends were cut back, 1 base at V and 7 bases at J, with 13 bases in the middle. There are 14 residues in the CDR3. The CDR3 DNA reads TGTGCCAGCAGCTTAGGAGGTCAGCTCCTTGAAGCTTTCTTT. It specifies CASSLGGQLLEAFF.